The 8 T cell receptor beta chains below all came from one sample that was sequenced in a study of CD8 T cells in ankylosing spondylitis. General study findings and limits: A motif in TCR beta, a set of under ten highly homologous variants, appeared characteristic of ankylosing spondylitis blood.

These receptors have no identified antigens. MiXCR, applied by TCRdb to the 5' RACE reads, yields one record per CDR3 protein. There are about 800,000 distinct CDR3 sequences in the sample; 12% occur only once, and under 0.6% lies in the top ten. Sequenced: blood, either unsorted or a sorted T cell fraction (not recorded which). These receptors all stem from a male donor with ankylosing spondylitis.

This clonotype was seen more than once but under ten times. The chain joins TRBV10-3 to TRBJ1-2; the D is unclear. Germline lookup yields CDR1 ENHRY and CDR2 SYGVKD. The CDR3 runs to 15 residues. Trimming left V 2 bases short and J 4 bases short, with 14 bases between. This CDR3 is CAISEETATPYGYTF. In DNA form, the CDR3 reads TGTGCCATCAGTGAGGAAACAGCTACTCCCTATGGCTACACCTTC.

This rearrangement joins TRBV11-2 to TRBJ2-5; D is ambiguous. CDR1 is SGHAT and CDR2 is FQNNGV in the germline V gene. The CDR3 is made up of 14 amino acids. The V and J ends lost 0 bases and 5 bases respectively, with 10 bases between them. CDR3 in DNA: TGTGCCAGCAGCTTAGATGTAGGCCCGGAGACCCAGTACTTC. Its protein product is CASSLDVGPETQYF. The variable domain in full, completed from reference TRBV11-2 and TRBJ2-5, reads EAGVAQSPRYKIIEKRQSVAFWCNPISGHATLYWYQQILGQGPKLLIQFQNNGVVDDSQLPKDRFSAERLKGVDSTLKIQPAKLEDSAVYLCASSLDVGPETQYFGPGTRLLVL.

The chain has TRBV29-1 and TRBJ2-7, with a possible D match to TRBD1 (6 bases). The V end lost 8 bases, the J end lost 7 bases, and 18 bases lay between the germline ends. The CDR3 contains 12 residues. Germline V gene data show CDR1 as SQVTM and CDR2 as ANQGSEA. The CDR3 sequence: CSSSKGDGEQYF. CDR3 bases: TGCAGCTCATCCAAGGGGGATGGGGAGCAGTACTTC.

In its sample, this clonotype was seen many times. CDR3 residues: CASSPESAGELFF. CDR3 nucleotide sequence: TGCGCCAGCAGCCCCGAAAGTGCCGGGGAGCTGTTTTTT. The V gene is TRBV5-1, the J gene TRBJ2-2, with D uncertain. CDR1 and CDR2 from the germline V gene are SGHRS and YFSETQ. The CDR3 totals 13 residues. Trimming removed 4 bases at V and 6 bases at J, with 10 bases between.

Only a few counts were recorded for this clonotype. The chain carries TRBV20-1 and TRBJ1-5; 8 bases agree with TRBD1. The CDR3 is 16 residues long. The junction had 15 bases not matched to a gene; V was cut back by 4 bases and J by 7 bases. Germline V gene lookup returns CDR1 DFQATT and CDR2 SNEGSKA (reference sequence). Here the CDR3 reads CSANDLAGGVGQPQHF. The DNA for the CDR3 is TGCAGTGCTAATGACTTGGCAGGGGGCGTCGGGCAGCCCCAGCATTTT.

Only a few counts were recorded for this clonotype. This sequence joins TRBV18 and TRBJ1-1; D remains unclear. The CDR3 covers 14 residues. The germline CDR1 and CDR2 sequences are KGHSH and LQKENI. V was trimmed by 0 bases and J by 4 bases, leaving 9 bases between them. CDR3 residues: CASSPPRVTTEAFF. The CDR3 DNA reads TGTGCCAGCTCACCACCGAGGGTAACCACTGAAGCTTTCTTT.

The CDR3 DNA reads as TGTGCCACCAGCAGAGCCCCGACAGATCTGGGAGACAATGAGCAGTTCTTC. Residues: CATSRAPTDLGDNEQFF. The V gene is TRBV15, the J gene TRBJ2-1; tentatively, D is TRBD1 or TRBD2 (5 bases each). Deletions cut 1 base from V and 5 bases from J, with 18 bases between. The CDR3 loop spans 17 amino acids. Germline V CDR1 and CDR2: LNHNV, YYDKDF (reference sequence).

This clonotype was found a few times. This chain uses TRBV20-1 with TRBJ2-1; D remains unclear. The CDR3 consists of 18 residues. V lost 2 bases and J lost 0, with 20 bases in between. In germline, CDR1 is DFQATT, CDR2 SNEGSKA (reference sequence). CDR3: CSARPAPGGSHSYNEQFF. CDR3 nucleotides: TGCAGTGCTAGACCCGCCCCGGGTGGGTCCCACTCCTACAATGAGCAGTTCTTC.